One and the same sample provided the 7 T cell receptor beta chains below, sequenced in a study of Ad26.COV2.S vaccination and SARS-CoV-2 variants. Treatment given: over 15 received Ad26.COV2.S at low or high dose, single or two shots; several received placebo; per-sample allocation not given. The samples were gathered on day 63 after the first injection of vaccine or placebo. Generated by immunoSEQ multiplex PCR, the TCRdb table keeps only in-frame clones and is missing some. The sample holds roughly 510,000 clones; about 83% are singletons and the top ten take 10% to 15%. This material consisted of peripheral blood, taken in a trial of Ad26.COV2.S vaccine versus placebo. Every receptor here comes from a person aged 18-65 years who received the Ad26.COV2.S COVID-19 vaccine or a placebo.

The V and J genes are TRBV7-9 and TRBJ2-3; 7 bases map to TRBD1. Germline CDR1 reads SEHNR; CDR2 reads FQNEAQ (reference sequence). The V segment lost 5 bases and the J segment 2 bases; nucleotides outside the gene matches: 10. CDR3 length equals 16 residues. The CDR3 nucleotides are TGTGCCAGCAGCCTCGACCGACAGGGCGCCACAGATACGCAGTATTTT. It is translated as CASSLDRQGATDTQYF.

This clone came up once. This rearrangement joins TRBV12-5 to TRBJ1-3; 8 positions agree with TRBD1. After removal of 6 bases from V and 4 bases from J, the junction contained 5 bases not matched to a gene. Germline V gives CDR1 LGHNT, CDR2 FRNRAP. This CDR3 region has 14 residues. CDR3 amino acids: CASGQGTGGNTIYF. The CDR3 bases are TGTGCTAGTGGCCAAGGGACAGGCGGAAACACCATATATTTT.

This clone was observed once. This rearrangement joins TRBV7-9 to TRBJ1-5, with 7 bases lining up with TRBD1. The CDR3 length is 14 residues. CDR1 SEHNR and CDR2 FQNEAQ come from the germline V gene (reference sequence). After removal of 5 bases from V and 1 base from J, the junction contained 2 bases not matched to a gene. For the CDR3, the DNA is TGTGCCAGCAGCGCGACAGGGAGCAATCAGCCCCAGCATTTT. Its protein is CASSATGSNQPQHF.

J is TRBJ2-3 and V is TRBV30; no clear D. Trimming removed 2 bases at V and 6 bases at J, with 3 bases between. This CDR3 region has 10 residues. Germline V lookup: CDR1 GTSNPN, CDR2 SVGIG (reference sequence). The CDR3 DNA follows: TGTGCCTGGAGTCGGGATACGCAGTATTTT. This gives the protein CAWSRDTQYF.

The gene calls are TRBV28 and TRBJ1-6; 8 positions agree with TRBD1. Germline-derived CDR1 and CDR2 are MDHEN and SYDVKM. V trimming: 6 bases; J trimming: 11 bases; junction bases outside the gene matches: 6. The CDR3 has 13 residues. CDR3 in DNA: TGTGCCAGCAGATCAGGGGGCCCGGCACCCCTCCACTTT. It codes for CASRSGGPAPLHF. Together with reference TRBV28 and TRBJ1-6, the CDR3 gives the full variable domain: DVKVTQSSRYLVKRTGEKVFLECVQDMDHENMFWYRQDPGLGLRLIYFSYDVKMKEKGDIPEGYSVSREKKERFSLILESASTNQTSMYLCASRSGGPAPLHFGNGTRLTVT.

The rearrangement joins TRBV5-1 to TRBJ1-1; D not certain. V was pared by 2 bases and J by 4 bases, with 9 bases between. The CDR3 length is 13 residues. Germline CDR1 reads SGHRS; CDR2 reads YFSETQ. The CDR3 sequence: CASSFSRGTEAFF. CDR3 nucleotides: TGCGCCAGCAGCTTTTCGCGTGGCACTGAAGCTTTCTTT.

The genes are TRBV28 and TRBJ2-3; no clear D gene. Germline V gene sequence: CDR1 MDHEN, CDR2 SYDVKM. V shed 5 bases and J shed 3 bases, with 6 bases lying between them. The CDR3 sequence is 12 residues long. This chain's CDR3 is CASSTATDTQYF. Here the CDR3 DNA reads TGTGCCAGCAGTACTGCGACAGATACGCAGTATTTT.